The rows below give T cell receptor beta chains drawn from one sample of a study of cytomegalovirus exposure and HLA in healthy donors. TCRdb's table, derived via immunoSEQ multiplex PCR, lists solely in-frame clones and lacks some. The table lists 160,000 or so clones, 88% of them singletons, with around 3% in the top ten. The specimen was PBMCs. These receptors all come from a man between 18 and 29 years old in good health and CMV-seronegative. Both conserved end residues are trimmed from each CDR3. The D gene is left open where the match is weak.

TRBV6-1	NA	TRBJ1-5	ASSEMVGFGQPQH
TRBV4-3	TRBD1	TRBJ1-1	ASSQGQGVDTEAF
TRBV4-3	TRBD1	TRBJ2-3	ASSQDLPGQGTDTQY
TRBV5-1	TRBD1	TRBJ1-1	ASSPRTGGVGEAF
TRBV2	TRBD2	TRBJ2-3	ASGTSGSVVLSTDTQY
TRBV5-1	TRBD1	TRBJ2-3	ASSSQQGDTQY
TRBV4-1	NA	TRBJ1-6	ASSQGRGGVYNSPLH
TRBV28	NA	TRBJ2-5	ASSLTQASQETQY
TRBV5-1	TRBD1	TRBJ1-5	ASHPGTGGQPQH
TRBV29-1	TRBD1	TRBJ1-1	SVVGQAYYLPSGTEAF
TRBV28	TRBD1	TRBJ2-1	ASSSTGGMYNEQF
TRBV19	NA	TRBJ1-1	ASSMGLNTEAF
TRBV6-5	TRBD1	TRBJ2-1	ANADTGDSYNEQF
TRBV25-1	TRBD2	TRBJ2-5	ASRDGRGGETQY
TRBV28	TRBD1	TRBJ1-1	ASSSPRQGRTEAF
TRBV6-6	NA	TRBJ2-4	ASSPREGEAKNIQY
TRBV6-1	NA	TRBJ2-3	AHRESSTDTQY
TRBV19	TRBD1	TRBJ1-6	ASPRTGPYNSPLH
TRBV7-9	TRBD2	TRBJ2-7	ASSLLLAEYEQY
TRBV11-2	NA	TRBJ2-1	ASSFQAGSYNEQF
TRBV29-1	TRBD1	TRBJ1-1	SVDSKRLGTGGPMNTEAF
TRBV29-1	TRBD1	TRBJ2-5	SATTGAGETQY
TRBV5-1	NA	TRBJ1-1	ASRTGNTEAF
TRBV19	TRBD1	TRBJ2-3	ASSETGERTDTQY
TRBV5-4	NA	TRBJ2-3	ASSLKSNTQY
TRBV5-1	NA	TRBJ1-4	ASSLLATNEKLF
TRBV19	NA	TRBJ1-5	ASSIGDYSLNQPQH
TRBV11-2	NA	TRBJ2-1	ASSFEFYEQF
TRBV4-3	NA	TRBJ2-4	ARTDGSRDIQY